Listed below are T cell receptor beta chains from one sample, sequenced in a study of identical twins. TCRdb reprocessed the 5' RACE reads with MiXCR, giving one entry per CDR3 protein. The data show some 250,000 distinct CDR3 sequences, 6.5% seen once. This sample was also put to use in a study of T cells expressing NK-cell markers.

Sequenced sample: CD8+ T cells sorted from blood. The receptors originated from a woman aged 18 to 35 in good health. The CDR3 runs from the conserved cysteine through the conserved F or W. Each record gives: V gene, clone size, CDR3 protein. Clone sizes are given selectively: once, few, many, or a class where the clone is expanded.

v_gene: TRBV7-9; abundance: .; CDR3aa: CASSPGHLAKNIQYF
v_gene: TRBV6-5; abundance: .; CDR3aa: CASSWVGADGYTF
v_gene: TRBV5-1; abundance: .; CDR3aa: CASSLGWGMNTEAFF
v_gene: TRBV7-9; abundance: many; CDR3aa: CASSVETQYF
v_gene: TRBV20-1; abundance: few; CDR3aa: CSASSSQTNYGYTF
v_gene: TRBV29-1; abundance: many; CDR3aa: CSVEYTGELFF
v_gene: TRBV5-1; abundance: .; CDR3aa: CASRLDSFLSDTQYF
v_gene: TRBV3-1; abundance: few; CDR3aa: CASSQTGDSWTTQHF
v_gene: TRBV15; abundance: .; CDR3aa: CATSDGTMDEQYF
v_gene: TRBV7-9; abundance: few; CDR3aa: CASSLLRFSYQETQYF
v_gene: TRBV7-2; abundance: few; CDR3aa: CASSRVNTEAFF
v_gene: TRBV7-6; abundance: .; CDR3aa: CASSLGHGGYNEQFF